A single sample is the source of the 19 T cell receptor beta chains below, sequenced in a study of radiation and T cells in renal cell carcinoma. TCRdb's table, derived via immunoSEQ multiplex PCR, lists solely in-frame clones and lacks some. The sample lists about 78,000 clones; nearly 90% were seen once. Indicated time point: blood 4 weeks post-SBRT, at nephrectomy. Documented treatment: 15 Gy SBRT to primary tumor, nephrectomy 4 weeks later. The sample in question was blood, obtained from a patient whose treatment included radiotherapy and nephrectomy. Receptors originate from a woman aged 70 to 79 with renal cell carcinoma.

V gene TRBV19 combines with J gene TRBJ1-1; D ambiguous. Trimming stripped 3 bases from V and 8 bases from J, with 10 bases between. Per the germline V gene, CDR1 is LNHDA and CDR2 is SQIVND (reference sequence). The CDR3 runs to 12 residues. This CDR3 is CASSMASQEAFF. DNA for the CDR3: TGTGCCAGTAGTATGGCATCTCAGGAAGCTTTCTTT.

The CDR3: CASTTTSGYEQYF. Here the CDR3 DNA reads TGTGCCAGCACCACGACTAGCGGCTACGAGCAGTACTTC. The rearrangement uses TRBV28 and TRBJ2-7; TRBD2 agrees at 9 bases. CDR1 is MDHEN, CDR2 SYDVKM, per germline. The CDR3 contains 13 residues. V lost 7 bases, J lost 3 bases, and 4 bases stayed unmatched. Looking up the rest from reference TRBV28 and TRBJ2-7 gives the full variable domain: DVKVTQSSRYLVKRTGEKVFLECVQDMDHENMFWYRQDPGLGLRLIYFSYDVKMKEKGDIPEGYSVSREKKERFSLILESASTNQTSMYLCASTTTSGYEQYFGPGTRLTVT.

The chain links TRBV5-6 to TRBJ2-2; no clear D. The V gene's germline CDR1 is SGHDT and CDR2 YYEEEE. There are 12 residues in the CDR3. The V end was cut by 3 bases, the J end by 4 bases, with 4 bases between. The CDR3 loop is CASSSGTGELFF. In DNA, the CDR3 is TGTGCCAGCAGCTCCGGCACCGGGGAGCTGTTTTTT.

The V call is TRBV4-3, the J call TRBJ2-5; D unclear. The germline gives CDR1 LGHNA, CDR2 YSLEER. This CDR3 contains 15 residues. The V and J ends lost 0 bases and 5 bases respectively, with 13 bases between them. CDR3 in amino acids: CASSQDLPLGETQYF. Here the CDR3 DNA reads TGCGCCAGCAGCCAAGATCTCCCCTTAGGGGAGACCCAGTACTTC.

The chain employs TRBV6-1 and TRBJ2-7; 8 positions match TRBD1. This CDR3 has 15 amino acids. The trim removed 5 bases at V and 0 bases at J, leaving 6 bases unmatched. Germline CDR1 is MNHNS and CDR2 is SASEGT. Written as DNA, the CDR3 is TGTGCCAGCAGTCCTACAGGGGGGAGCTCCTACGAGCAGTACTTC. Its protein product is CASSPTGGSSYEQYF.

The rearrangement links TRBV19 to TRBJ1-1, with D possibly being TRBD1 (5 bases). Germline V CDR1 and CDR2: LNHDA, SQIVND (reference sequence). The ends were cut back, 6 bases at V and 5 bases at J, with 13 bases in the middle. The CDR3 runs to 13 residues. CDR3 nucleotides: TGTGCCAGTAGAGGTGGGGCTGTGACTGAAGCTTTCTTT. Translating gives CASRGGAVTEAFF.

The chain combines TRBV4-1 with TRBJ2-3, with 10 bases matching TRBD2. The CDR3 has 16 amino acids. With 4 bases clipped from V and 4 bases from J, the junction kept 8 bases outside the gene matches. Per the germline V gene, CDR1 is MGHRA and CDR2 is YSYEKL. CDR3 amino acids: CASSPLAGVVADTQYF. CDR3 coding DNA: TGCGCCAGCAGCCCTCTAGCGGGGGTTGTGGCAGATACGCAGTATTTT.

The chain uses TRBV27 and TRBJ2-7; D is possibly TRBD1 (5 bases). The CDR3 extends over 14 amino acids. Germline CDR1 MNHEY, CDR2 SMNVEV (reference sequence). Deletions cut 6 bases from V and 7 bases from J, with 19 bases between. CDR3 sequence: CASRFSVQGGEQYF. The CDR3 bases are TGTGCCAGCAGATTCTCGGTTCAGGGTGGAGAGCAGTACTTC.

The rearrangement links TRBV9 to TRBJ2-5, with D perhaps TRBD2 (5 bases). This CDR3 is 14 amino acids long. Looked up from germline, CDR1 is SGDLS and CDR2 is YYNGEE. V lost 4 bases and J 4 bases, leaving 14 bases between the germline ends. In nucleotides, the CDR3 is TGTGCCAGCAGCCAAGGTGAAGGGAGAGAGACCCAGTACTTC. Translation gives CASSQGEGRETQYF.

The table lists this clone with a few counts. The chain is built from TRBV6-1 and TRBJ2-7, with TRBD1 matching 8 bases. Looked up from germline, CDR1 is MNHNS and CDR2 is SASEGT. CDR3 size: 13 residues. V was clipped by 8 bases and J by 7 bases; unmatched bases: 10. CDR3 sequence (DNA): TGTGCCAGCGGCTACCAGGGGGCGGGTGAGCAGTACTTC. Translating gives CASGYQGAGEQYF.

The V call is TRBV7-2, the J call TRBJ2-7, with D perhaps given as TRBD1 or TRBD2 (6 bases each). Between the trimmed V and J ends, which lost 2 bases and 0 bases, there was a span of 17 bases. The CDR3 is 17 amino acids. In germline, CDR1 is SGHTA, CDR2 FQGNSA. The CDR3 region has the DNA TGTGCCAGCAGCTTACAAATCGGGGGCTCATTCTCCTACGAGCAGTACTTC. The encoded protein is CASSLQIGGSFSYEQYF. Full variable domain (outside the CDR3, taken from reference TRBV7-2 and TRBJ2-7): GAGVSQSPSNKVTEKGKDVELRCDPISGHTALYWYRQSLGQGLEFLIYFQGNSAPDKSGLPSDRFSAERTGGSVSTLTIQRTQQEDSAVYLCASSLQIGGSFSYEQYFGPGTRLTVT.

The CDR3 reads CASSSTGSYEQYF. CDR3 nucleotides: TGTGCCAGCAGTTCTACAGGTTCCTACGAGCAGTACTTC. The chain recombines TRBV6-5 with TRBJ2-7; D possibly corresponds to TRBD1 (5 bases). Per germline, CDR1 MNHEY and CDR2 SVGAGI. This CDR3 contains 13 residues. Trimming left V 4 bases short and J 1 base short, with 8 bases between.

CDR3 protein: CAIAGYSSGNTIYF. The CDR3 nucleotides read TGTGCCATCGCGGGGTACTCCTCTGGAAACACCATATATTTT. The gene calls are TRBV10-3 and TRBJ1-3, with D uncertain. Deletions cut 8 bases from V and 0 bases from J, with 11 bases between. This CDR3 has 14 residues. CDR1 and CDR2 (germline): ENHRY, SYGVKD.

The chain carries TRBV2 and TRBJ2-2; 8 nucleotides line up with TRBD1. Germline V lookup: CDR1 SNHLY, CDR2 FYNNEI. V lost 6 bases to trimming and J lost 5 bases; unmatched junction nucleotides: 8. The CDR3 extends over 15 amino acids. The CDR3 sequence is CASSYDRGGTGELFF. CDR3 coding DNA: TGTGCCAGCAGCTACGACAGGGGAGGAACCGGGGAGCTGTTTTTT.

CDR3: CSASGGDTQYF. DNA for the CDR3: TGCAGTGCTAGTGGTGGAGATACGCAGTATTTT. The chain has TRBV20-1 and TRBJ2-3, with unresolved D. Germline V gene data show CDR1 as DFQATT and CDR2 as SNEGSKA (reference sequence). The V gene lost 3 bases and the J gene lost 5 bases, with 6 bases spanning the gap. The CDR3 extends over 11 amino acids.

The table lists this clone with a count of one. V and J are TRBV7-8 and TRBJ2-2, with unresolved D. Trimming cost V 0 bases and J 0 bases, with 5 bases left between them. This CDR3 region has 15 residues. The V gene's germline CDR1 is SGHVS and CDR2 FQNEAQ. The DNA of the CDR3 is TGTGCCAGCAGCTTAGCCAATTCGAACACCGGGGAGCTGTTTTTT. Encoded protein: CASSLANSNTGELFF.

The DNA of the CDR3 is TGTGCCAGCAGTGTCAAAACAGGGGGTTATGGCTACACCTTC. This translates into CASSVKTGGYGYTF. The chain carries TRBV6-5 and TRBJ1-2; 8 nucleotides match TRBD1. Unmatched junction bases numbered 7, after V lost 5 bases and J lost 5 bases. Germline CDR1 MNHEY, CDR2 SVGAGI. The CDR3 loop spans 14 amino acids.

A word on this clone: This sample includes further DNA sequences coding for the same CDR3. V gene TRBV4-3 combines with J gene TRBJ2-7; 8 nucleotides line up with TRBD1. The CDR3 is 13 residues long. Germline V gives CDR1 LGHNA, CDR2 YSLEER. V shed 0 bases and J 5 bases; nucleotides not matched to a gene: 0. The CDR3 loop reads CASSQDRGHEQYF. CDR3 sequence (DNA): TGCGCCAGCAGCCAAGACAGGGGGCACGAGCAGTACTTC.

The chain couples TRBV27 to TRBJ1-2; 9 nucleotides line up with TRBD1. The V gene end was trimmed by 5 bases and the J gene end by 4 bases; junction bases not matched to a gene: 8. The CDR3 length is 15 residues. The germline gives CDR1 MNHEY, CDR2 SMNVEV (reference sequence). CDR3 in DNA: TGTGCCAGCAGTCTCACCGGACAGGGGCCCTATGGCTACACCTTC. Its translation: CASSLTGQGPYGYTF.